This TCR beta chain was sequenced during a study of T cells in Graves' hyperthyroidism and ophthalmopathy. For the study at large: The authors collected peripheral blood at initial diagnosis, before any treatment. Regarding the study as a whole: The model predicted ophthalmopathy a median approximately seven months before onset.

The CDR3 sequence is 13 residues long. V shed 1 base and J shed 0 bases, with 7 bases lying between them. Per the germline V gene, CDR1 is DFQATT and CDR2 is SNEGSKA (reference sequence). Hyperthyroidism was newly diagnosed in patients aged 18 to 65 (duration under 2 months). This clonotype was recorded at least ten times. Its antigen is currently unknown. RNA transcripts gave rise to amplified TCR beta CDR3 regions. TCR CDR3 regions were first amplified by RT-PCR with HTBI primers. TCRdb passed the multiplex PCR reads through MiXCR, listing each CDR3 protein once. Of nearly 600,000 distinct CDR3 sequences in the sample, roughly 14% were seen once.

The clonotype was recovered from a woman aged 25 to 39 with Graves' hyperthyroidism that later progressed to Graves' ophthalmopathy. Sequencing was done on a sample of blood. This chain joins TRBV20-1 and TRBJ2-7; D may be TRBD1 (6 bases). The CDR3 bases are TGCAGTGCTAGAGTCAGGGGCTCCTACGAGCAGTACTTC. Amino acid sequence: CSARVRGSYEQYF.